These T cell receptor beta chains were read from a single sample in a study of T-cell reconstitution after alpha-beta-depleted transplantation in children. In TCRdb, the PCR reads were re-called with MiXCR into one record per CDR3 protein. The top ten clones hold less than 3.5% of a sample with 200,000 to 300,000 distinct CDR3 sequences, about a quarter of them seen once. The source was PBMCs, collected before TCRalphabeta/CD19-depleted stem cell transplant. The receptors were sampled from a girl aged 2-10 years with Fanconi anemia, due to receive a stem cell transplant. CDR3s include the opening cysteine and the closing phenylalanine or tryptophan. Fields, in order: CDR3 DNA, CDR3 protein, clone size, V gene, D gene, J gene. A D gene is named only where the DNA matches it firmly. Some rows have no size entry. The others give once, few or many, or a class for an expanded clone.

CDR3 DNA: TGCAGTGCTCGAAGCAACAGGGGTTCCGGGGCCAACGTCCTGACTTTC; CDR3 protein: CSARSNRGSGANVLTF; clone size: NA; V gene: TRBV20-1; D gene: TRBD1; J gene: TRBJ2-6
CDR3 DNA: TGTGCCAGCAGGGCACAGGGGAGCAATCAGCCCCAGCATTTT; CDR3 protein: CASRAQGSNQPQHF; clone size: many; V gene: TRBV6-5; D gene: TRBD1; J gene: TRBJ1-5
CDR3 DNA: TGTGCCAGCAGTTTATCGGGGACAGTCTACGAGCAGTACTTC; CDR3 protein: CASSLSGTVYEQYF; clone size: NA; V gene: TRBV27; D gene: TRBD1; J gene: TRBJ2-7
CDR3 DNA: TGCGCCAGCAGCTTGGATACGGGGTCGTACAATGAGCAGTTCTTC; CDR3 protein: CASSLDTGSYNEQFF; clone size: NA; V gene: TRBV5-1; D gene: NA; J gene: TRBJ2-1
CDR3 DNA: TGTGCCAGCAGCCAAGATATATTGGGCCCTCCCTACGAGCAGTACTTC; CDR3 protein: CASSQDILGPPYEQYF; clone size: many; V gene: TRBV4-2; D gene: NA; J gene: TRBJ2-7
CDR3 DNA: TGCGCCAGCAGCGTCGGGACACTGACAGGCGAGCAGTACTTC; CDR3 protein: CASSVGTLTGEQYF; clone size: NA; V gene: TRBV5-1; D gene: NA; J gene: TRBJ2-7
CDR3 DNA: TGCAGCGTTGGATCAGATACGCAGTATTTT; CDR3 protein: CSVGSDTQYF; clone size: many; V gene: TRBV29-1; D gene: NA; J gene: TRBJ2-3
CDR3 DNA: TGTGCCACCCTCGGGCGGGAGAAGAGCACAGATACGCAGTATTTT; CDR3 protein: CATLGREKSTDTQYF; clone size: few; V gene: TRBV28; D gene: TRBD2; J gene: TRBJ2-3
CDR3 DNA: TGTGCCAGCAGTTACTCGTTCTCGGGGAGCTCCTATAATTCACCCCTCCACTTT; CDR3 protein: CASSYSFSGSSYNSPLHF; clone size: many; V gene: TRBV6-5; D gene: NA; J gene: TRBJ1-6
CDR3 DNA: TGTGCCAGCAGCTACCGGGACAGACTATACGAGCAGTACTTC; CDR3 protein: CASSYRDRLYEQYF; clone size: NA; V gene: TRBV6-5; D gene: TRBD1; J gene: TRBJ2-7
CDR3 DNA: TGCGCCAGCAGTGACAGGGGAGACGAGACCCAGTACTTC; CDR3 protein: CASSDRGDETQYF; clone size: many; V gene: TRBV10-1; D gene: NA; J gene: TRBJ2-5
CDR3 DNA: TGCAGTGCTAGAGATTCAGGGCTAGCGGGAGTCCGGTACAATGAGCAGTTCTTC; CDR3 protein: CSARDSGLAGVRYNEQFF; clone size: NA; V gene: TRBV20-1; D gene: TRBD2; J gene: TRBJ2-1
CDR3 DNA: TGTGCCAGCAGTTGGACTAGCGGGACCGGGGAGCTGTTTTTT; CDR3 protein: CASSWTSGTGELFF; clone size: many; V gene: TRBV6-5; D gene: TRBD2; J gene: TRBJ2-2
CDR3 DNA: TGCAGCGTTGTACAGGGCAATCAGCCCCAGCATTTT; CDR3 protein: CSVVQGNQPQHF; clone size: many; V gene: TRBV29-1; D gene: NA; J gene: TRBJ1-5
CDR3 DNA: TGTGCCAGCAGCTTAGTAGCGGCTTCAACCGGGGAGCTGTTTTTT; CDR3 protein: CASSLVAASTGELFF; clone size: NA; V gene: TRBV7-2; D gene: NA; J gene: TRBJ2-2
CDR3 DNA: TGTGCCAGCAGCAATGCAATTGTGGAGCAGTACTTC; CDR3 protein: CASSNAIVEQYF; clone size: NA; V gene: TRBV7-2; D gene: NA; J gene: TRBJ2-7
CDR3 DNA: TGCAGCGTTAAAGGCAGGACAACCTACGAGCAGTACTTC; CDR3 protein: CSVKGRTTYEQYF; clone size: few; V gene: TRBV29-1; D gene: NA; J gene: TRBJ2-7
CDR3 DNA: TGCAGTGTTGGAACATTCGTGAACTATGGCTACACCTTC; CDR3 protein: CSVGTFVNYGYTF; clone size: few; V gene: TRBV20-1; D gene: NA; J gene: TRBJ1-2
CDR3 DNA: TGTGCCAGCAGTAAGCCAGAGACCTACGAGCAGTACTTC; CDR3 protein: CASSKPETYEQYF; clone size: many; V gene: TRBV28; D gene: NA; J gene: TRBJ2-7
CDR3 DNA: TGTGCCAGCAGCCAAAGGGAGGGGAATGAAAAACTGTTTTTT; CDR3 protein: CASSQREGNEKLFF; clone size: NA; V gene: TRBV4-2; D gene: NA; J gene: TRBJ1-4
CDR3 DNA: TGTGCCAGCAGCTTAGCGGAAACCGGCCAGGGTGAGCAGTACTTC; CDR3 protein: CASSLAETGQGEQYF; clone size: many; V gene: TRBV7-6; D gene: NA; J gene: TRBJ2-7
CDR3 DNA: TGTGCCTGCAGCGCCGGGGTCTACGAGCAGTACTTC; CDR3 protein: CACSAGVYEQYF; clone size: NA; V gene: TRBV12-3/TRBV12-4; D gene: NA; J gene: TRBJ2-7
CDR3 DNA: TGTGCCAGCAGCCAAGTAGGGGTGGTTGGCGGGGAGCTGTTTTTT; CDR3 protein: CASSQVGVVGGELFF; clone size: few; V gene: TRBV4-2; D gene: NA; J gene: TRBJ2-2
CDR3 DNA: TGTGCCAGCAGCCAAGGGGACAGGGACTATGGCTACACCTTC; CDR3 protein: CASSQGDRDYGYTF; clone size: many; V gene: TRBV3-1; D gene: TRBD1; J gene: TRBJ1-2
CDR3 DNA: TGTGCCACCAGTGCCCCCAGTGCGGGAGGCCGGAGTGAGCAGTTCTTC; CDR3 protein: CATSAPSAGGRSEQFF; clone size: few; V gene: TRBV24-1; D gene: TRBD2; J gene: TRBJ2-1
CDR3 DNA: TGCAGCGTTGTTACGGCAGCTACTAACTATGGCTACACCTTC; CDR3 protein: CSVVTAATNYGYTF; clone size: many; V gene: TRBV29-1; D gene: NA; J gene: TRBJ1-2
CDR3 DNA: TGTGCCAGCAGGGCTGGCATTGGCTACGAGCAGTACTTC; CDR3 protein: CASRAGIGYEQYF; clone size: many; V gene: TRBV27; D gene: NA; J gene: TRBJ2-7
CDR3 DNA: TGCAGCGTTCAGCGACAGGGGGATGTCTACGAGCAGTACTTC; CDR3 protein: CSVQRQGDVYEQYF; clone size: NA; V gene: TRBV29-1; D gene: TRBD1; J gene: TRBJ2-7
CDR3 DNA: TGCAGTGCTAGGTCACAGGGGGTTGAAGCTTTCTTT; CDR3 protein: CSARSQGVEAFF; clone size: NA; V gene: TRBV20-1; D gene: TRBD1; J gene: TRBJ1-1
CDR3 DNA: TGCAGTGTAAGACAGATGGATGGCTACACCTTC; CDR3 protein: CSVRQMDGYTF; clone size: NA; V gene: TRBV20-1; D gene: NA; J gene: TRBJ1-2
CDR3 DNA: TGCAGCGTTGGCGACAGCACCTACGAGCAGTACTTC; CDR3 protein: CSVGDSTYEQYF; clone size: few; V gene: TRBV29-1; D gene: NA; J gene: TRBJ2-7
CDR3 DNA: TGTGCCAGCAGTGAATTGCCATCTTTAGGAGATACGCAGTATTTT; CDR3 protein: CASSELPSLGDTQYF; clone size: NA; V gene: TRBV6-1; D gene: NA; J gene: TRBJ2-3
CDR3 DNA: TGTGCCAGCAGCCGAAGGGCTAGCGGGAGTATTTGCGAGCAGTACTTC; CDR3 protein: CASSRRASGSICEQYF; clone size: once; V gene: TRBV11-1; D gene: TRBD2; J gene: TRBJ2-7
CDR3 DNA: TGCAGTGCTTCCCCGGGACTAGCGGGGGGGCCGTACAATGAGCAGTTCTTC; CDR3 protein: CSASPGLAGGPYNEQFF; clone size: few; V gene: TRBV20-1; D gene: TRBD2; J gene: TRBJ2-1
CDR3 DNA: TGCAGTGCGCCTCGACTAGACTCCTACGAGCAGTACTTC; CDR3 protein: CSAPRLDSYEQYF; clone size: many; V gene: TRBV20-1; D gene: NA; J gene: TRBJ2-7
CDR3 DNA: TGTGCCAGCAGTTACTCAGGGAATCAGTATGGCTACACCTTC; CDR3 protein: CASSYSGNQYGYTF; clone size: few; V gene: TRBV6-5; D gene: NA; J gene: TRBJ1-2
CDR3 DNA: TGTGCCAGCAGCCGCCCCGGAGACAATGAGCAGTTCTTC; CDR3 protein: CASSRPGDNEQFF; clone size: NA; V gene: TRBV4-2; D gene: NA; J gene: TRBJ2-1
CDR3 DNA: TGTGCCATCAGTGGGTCTAGTGCGGGAGGGTTCTGGGAGCAGTTCTTC; CDR3 protein: CAISGSSAGGFWEQFF; clone size: NA; V gene: TRBV10-3; D gene: TRBD2; J gene: TRBJ2-1
CDR3 DNA: TGTGCCAGCAGTTGGACTAGCGGGGGACAAGAGACCCAGTACTTC; CDR3 protein: CASSWTSGGQETQYF; clone size: many; V gene: TRBV12-3/TRBV12-4; D gene: TRBD2; J gene: TRBJ2-5
CDR3 DNA: TGTGCCAGCAGCACAGAAGGTGGGAATGAGCAGTTCTTC; CDR3 protein: CASSTEGGNEQFF; clone size: NA; V gene: TRBV11-2; D gene: NA; J gene: TRBJ2-1